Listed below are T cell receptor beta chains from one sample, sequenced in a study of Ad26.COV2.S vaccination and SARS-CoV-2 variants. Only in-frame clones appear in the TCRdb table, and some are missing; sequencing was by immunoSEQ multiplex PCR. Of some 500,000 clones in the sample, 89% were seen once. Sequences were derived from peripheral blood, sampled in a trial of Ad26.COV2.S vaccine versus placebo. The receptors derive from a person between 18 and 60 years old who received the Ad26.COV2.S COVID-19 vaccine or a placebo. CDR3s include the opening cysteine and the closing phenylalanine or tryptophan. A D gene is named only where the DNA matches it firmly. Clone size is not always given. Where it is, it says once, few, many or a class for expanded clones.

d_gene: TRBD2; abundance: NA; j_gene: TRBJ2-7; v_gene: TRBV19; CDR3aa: CASSPIAGVNEQYF; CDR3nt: TGTGCCAGTAGTCCGATCGCGGGGGTCAACGAGCAGTACTTC
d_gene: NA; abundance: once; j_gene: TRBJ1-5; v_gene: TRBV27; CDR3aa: CASSFGRGRQPQHF; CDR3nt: TGTGCCAGCAGTTTCGGCAGGGGACGGCAGCCCCAGCATTTT
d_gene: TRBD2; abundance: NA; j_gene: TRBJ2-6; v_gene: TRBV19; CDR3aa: CATLGRVGGANVLTF; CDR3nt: TGTGCCACCCTAGGGAGGGTCGGTGGGGCCAACGTCCTGACTTTC
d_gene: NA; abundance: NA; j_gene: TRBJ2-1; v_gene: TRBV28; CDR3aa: CASSASGYNEQFF; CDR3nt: TGTGCCAGCAGCGCCTCAGGGTACAATGAGCAGTTCTTC
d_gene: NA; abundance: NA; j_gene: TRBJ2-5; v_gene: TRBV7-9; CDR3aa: CASSFIETQYF; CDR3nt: TGTGCCAGCAGCTTTATAGAGACCCAGTACTTC
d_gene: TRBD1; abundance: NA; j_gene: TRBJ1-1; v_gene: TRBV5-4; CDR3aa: CASSLVSGTGMRGAFF; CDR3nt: TGTGCCAGCAGCTTGGTATCAGGGACAGGGATGCGGGGGGCTTTCTTT
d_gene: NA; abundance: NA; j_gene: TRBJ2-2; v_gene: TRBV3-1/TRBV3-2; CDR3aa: CASTLRGGNTGELFF; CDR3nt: TGTGCCAGCACCCTTAGAGGGGGAAACACCGGGGAGCTGTTTTTT
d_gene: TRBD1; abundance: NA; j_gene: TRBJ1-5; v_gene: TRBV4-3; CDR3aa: CASSQTNRGQPQHF; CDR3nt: TGCGCCAGCAGCCAAACCAACAGGGGTCAGCCCCAGCATTTT
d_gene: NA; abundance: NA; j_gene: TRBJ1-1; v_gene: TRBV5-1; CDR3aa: CASSLAWVNTEAFF; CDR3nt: TGCGCCAGCAGCTTGGCCTGGGTGAACACTGAAGCTTTCTTT
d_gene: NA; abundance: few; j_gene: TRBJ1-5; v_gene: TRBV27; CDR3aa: CASSNTPTHVPQHF; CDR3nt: TGTGCCAGCAGTAACACTCCGACCCATGTGCCCCAGCATTTT
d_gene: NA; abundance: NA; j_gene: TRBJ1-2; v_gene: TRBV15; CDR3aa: CATSREPRVSRYTF; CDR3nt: TGTGCCACCAGCAGAGAACCCAGGGTAAGCCGCTACACCTTC
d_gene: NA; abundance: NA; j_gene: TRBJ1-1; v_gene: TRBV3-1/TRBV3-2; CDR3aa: CASSQVWNTEAFF; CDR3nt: TGTGCCAGCAGCCAAGTTTGGAACACTGAAGCTTTCTTT
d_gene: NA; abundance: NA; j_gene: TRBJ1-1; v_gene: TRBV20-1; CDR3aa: CSASMNTEAFF; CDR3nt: TGCAGTGCTAGCATGAACACTGAAGCTTTCTTT
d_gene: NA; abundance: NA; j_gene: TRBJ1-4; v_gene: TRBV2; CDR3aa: CASNLGRGLFEKLFF; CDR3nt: TGTGCCAGCAATCTTGGACGGGGCCTCTTCGAAAAACTGTTTTTT
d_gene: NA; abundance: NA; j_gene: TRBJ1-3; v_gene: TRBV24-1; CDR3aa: CAPLGAPGNTIYF; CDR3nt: TGTGCCCCACTGGGGGCGCCTGGAAACACCATATATTTT
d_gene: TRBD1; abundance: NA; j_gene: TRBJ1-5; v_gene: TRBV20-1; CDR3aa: CSASRDRDQPQHF; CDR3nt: TGCAGTGCTAGTCGGGACAGGGATCAGCCCCAGCATTTT
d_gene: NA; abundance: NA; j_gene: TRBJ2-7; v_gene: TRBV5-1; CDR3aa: CASSLMAGFDYEQYF; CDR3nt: TGCGCCAGCAGCTTGATGGCAGGGTTCGATTACGAGCAGTACTTC
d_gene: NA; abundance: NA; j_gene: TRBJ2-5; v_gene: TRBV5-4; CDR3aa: CASSLGMGEETQYF; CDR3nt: TGTGCCAGCAGCTTGGGCATGGGGGAAGAGACCCAGTACTTC
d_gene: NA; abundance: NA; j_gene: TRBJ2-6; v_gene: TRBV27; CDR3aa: CASHPSGAGANVLTF; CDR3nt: TGTGCCAGCCACCCCTCAGGTGCCGGGGCCAACGTCCTGACTTTC
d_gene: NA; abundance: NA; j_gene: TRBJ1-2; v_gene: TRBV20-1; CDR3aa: CSASKQGIYGYTF; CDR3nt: TGCAGTGCTAGTAAACAGGGAATCTATGGCTACACCTTC
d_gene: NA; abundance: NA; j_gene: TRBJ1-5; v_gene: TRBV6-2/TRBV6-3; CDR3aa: CASSSQGHQNSNQPQHF; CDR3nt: TGTGCCAGCAGTTCCCAGGGACACCAAAATAGCAATCAGCCCCAGCATTTT
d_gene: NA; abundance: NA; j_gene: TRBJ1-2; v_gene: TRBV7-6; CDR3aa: CASSEGPTSGYGYTF; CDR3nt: TGTGCCAGCAGCGAGGGACCGACCTCTGGCTATGGCTACACCTTC
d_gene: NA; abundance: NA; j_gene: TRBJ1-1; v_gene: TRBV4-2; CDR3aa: CASSQDYVSRGTRRRAEAFF; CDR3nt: TGTGCCAGCAGCCAAGATTATGTCAGCCGGGGAACAAGAAGGAGGGCTGAAGCTTTCTTT
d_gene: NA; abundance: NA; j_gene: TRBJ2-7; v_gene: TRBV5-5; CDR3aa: CASSLRRYEQYF; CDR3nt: TGTGCCAGCAGCCTCCGGCGGTACGAGCAGTACTTC
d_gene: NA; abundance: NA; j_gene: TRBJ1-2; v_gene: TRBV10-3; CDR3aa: CAISESVEYYGYTF; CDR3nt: TGTGCCATCAGTGAGTCGGTAGAGTACTATGGCTACACCTTC
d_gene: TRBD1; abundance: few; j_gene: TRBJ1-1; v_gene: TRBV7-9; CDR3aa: CASTQGGRYTEAFF; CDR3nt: TGTGCCAGCACCCAGGGGGGCCGGTACACTGAAGCTTTCTTT
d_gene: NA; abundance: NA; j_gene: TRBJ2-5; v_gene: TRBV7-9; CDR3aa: CASSLTAGRETQYF; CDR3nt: TGTGCCAGCAGCTTAACCGCTGGCCGGGAGACCCAGTACTTC
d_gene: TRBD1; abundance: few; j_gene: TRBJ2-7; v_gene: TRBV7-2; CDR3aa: CASGTGTGPFEQYF; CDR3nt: TGTGCCAGTGGGACCGGGACAGGGCCCTTCGAGCAGTACTTC
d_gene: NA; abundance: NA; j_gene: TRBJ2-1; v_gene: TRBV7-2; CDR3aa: CASSFPTGSSYNEQFF; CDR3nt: TGTGCCAGCAGCTTTCCGACAGGCAGCTCCTACAATGAGCAGTTCTTC
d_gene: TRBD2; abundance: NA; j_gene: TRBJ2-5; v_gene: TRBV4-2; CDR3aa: CASSQGNSGGSQETQYF; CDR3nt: TGTGCCAGCAGCCAAGGGAATAGCGGGGGGTCCCAAGAGACCCAGTACTTC
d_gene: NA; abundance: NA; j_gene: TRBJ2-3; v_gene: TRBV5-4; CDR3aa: CASSPLTQTDTQYF; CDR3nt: TGTGCCAGCAGCCCCTTGACCCAGACAGATACGCAGTATTTT
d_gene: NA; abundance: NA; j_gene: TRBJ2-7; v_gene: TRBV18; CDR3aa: CASSPASYEQYF; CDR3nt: TGTGCCAGCTCCCCCGCCTCCTACGAGCAGTACTTC
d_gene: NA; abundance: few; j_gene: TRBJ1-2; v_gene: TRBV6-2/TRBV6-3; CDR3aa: CASSYSGRANYGYTF; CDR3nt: TGTGCCAGCAGTTACTCGGGCAGAGCTAACTATGGCTACACCTTC
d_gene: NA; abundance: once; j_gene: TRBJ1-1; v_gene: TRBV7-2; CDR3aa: CASRWGNTEAFF; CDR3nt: TGTGCCAGCAGGTGGGGGAACACTGAAGCTTTCTTT
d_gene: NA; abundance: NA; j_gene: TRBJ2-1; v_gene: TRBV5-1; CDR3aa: CASSLRPDNEQFF; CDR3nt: TGCGCCAGCAGCTTGCGACCCGACAATGAGCAGTTCTTC
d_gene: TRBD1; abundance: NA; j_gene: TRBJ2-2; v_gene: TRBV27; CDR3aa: CASSPRTGRGGELFF; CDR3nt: TGTGCCAGCAGTCCCCGGACAGGCAGGGGCGGGGAGCTGTTTTTT
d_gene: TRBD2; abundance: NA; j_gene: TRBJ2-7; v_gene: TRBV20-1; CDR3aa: CSASDPEAQRGLSYEQYF; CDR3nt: TGCAGTGCTAGTGACCCAGAGGCTCAGCGGGGGCTCTCCTACGAGCAGTACTTC
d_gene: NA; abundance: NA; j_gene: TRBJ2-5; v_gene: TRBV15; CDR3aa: CATSRGRTQETQYF; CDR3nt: TGTGCCACCAGCAGAGGGCGGACGCAAGAGACCCAGTACTTC
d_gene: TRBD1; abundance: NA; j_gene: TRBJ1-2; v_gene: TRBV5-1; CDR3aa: CASSAGPGQGDGYTF; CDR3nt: TGCGCCAGCAGCGCGGGACCGGGACAGGGAGACGGCTACACCTTC
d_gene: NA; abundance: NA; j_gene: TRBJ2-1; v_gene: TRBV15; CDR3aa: CATSRDGVYEQFF; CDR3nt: TGTGCCACCAGCAGAGATGGCGTCTATGAGCAGTTCTTC
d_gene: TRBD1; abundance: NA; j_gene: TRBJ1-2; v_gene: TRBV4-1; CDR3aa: CASSHVTGREFDGYTF; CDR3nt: TGCGCCAGCAGCCACGTGACAGGGAGGGAATTTGATGGCTACACCTTC
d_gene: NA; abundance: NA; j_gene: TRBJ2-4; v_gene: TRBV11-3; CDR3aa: CASSPGVGGNGIQYF; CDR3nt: TGTGCCAGCAGCCCCGGAGTCGGTGGTAATGGCATTCAGTACTTC
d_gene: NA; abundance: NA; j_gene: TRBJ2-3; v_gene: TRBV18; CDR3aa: CASSRDPEAQYF; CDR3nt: TGTGCCAGCTCCCGGGACCCCGAGGCGCAGTATTTT
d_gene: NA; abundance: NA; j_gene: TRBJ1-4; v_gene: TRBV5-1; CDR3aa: CASSLMAPPNEKLFF; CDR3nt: TGCGCCAGCAGCTTGATGGCTCCTCCTAATGAAAAACTGTTTTTT
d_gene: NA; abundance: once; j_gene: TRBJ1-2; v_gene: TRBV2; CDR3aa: CASSAHRARDYGYTF; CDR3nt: TGTGCCAGCAGCGCCCACAGGGCCCGGGACTATGGCTACACCTTC
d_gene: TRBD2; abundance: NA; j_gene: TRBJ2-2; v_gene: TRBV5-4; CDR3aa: CASSQGLAGTGELFF; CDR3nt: TGTGCCAGCAGCCAAGGGCTAGCGGGGACCGGGGAGCTGTTTTTT
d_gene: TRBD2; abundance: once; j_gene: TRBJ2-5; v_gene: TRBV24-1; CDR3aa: CATSETSGRQETQYF; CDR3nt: TGTGCCACCAGTGAAACTAGCGGGCGCCAAGAGACCCAGTACTTC
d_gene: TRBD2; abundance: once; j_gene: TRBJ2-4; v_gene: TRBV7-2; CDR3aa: CASSFPGGSNIQYF; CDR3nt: TGTGCCAGCAGCTTCCCCGGGGGGTCAAACATTCAGTACTTC
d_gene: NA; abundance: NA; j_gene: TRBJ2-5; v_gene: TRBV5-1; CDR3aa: CASTQSGVWETQYF; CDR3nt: TGCGCCAGCACCCAGAGTGGGGTTTGGGAGACCCAGTACTTC
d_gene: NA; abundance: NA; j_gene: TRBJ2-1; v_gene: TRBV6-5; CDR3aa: CASSYDGSSYNEQFF; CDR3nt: TGTGCCAGCAGTTACGACGGGAGCTCCTACAATGAGCAGTTCTTC
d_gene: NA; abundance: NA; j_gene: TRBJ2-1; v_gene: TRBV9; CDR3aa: CASSAPDRTYNEQFF; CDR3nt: TGTGCCAGCAGCGCCCCCGACAGGACCTACAATGAGCAGTTCTTC
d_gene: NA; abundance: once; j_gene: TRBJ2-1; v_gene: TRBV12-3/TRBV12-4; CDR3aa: CASRREVGEQFF; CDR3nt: TGTGCCAGCAGGAGGGAGGTAGGTGAGCAGTTCTTC
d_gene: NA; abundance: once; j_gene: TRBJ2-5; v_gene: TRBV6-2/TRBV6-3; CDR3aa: CASSYSQETQYF; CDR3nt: TGTGCCAGCAGTTACTCTCAAGAGACCCAGTACTTC
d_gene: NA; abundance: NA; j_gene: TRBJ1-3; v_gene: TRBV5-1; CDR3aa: CASSSRGLEGNTIYF; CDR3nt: TGCGCCAGCAGCTCTCGGGGCCTGGAAGGAAACACCATATATTTT
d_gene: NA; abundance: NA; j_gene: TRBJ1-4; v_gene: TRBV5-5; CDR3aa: CASSGTQNPYEKLFF; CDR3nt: TGTGCCAGCAGCGGGACACAGAACCCATATGAAAAACTGTTTTTT
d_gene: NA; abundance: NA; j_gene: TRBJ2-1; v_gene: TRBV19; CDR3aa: CASSAVRTDFVSRNPQFF; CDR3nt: TGTGCCAGTAGTGCTGTTAGGACGGATTTTGTCTCTAGGAATCCCCAGTTCTTC
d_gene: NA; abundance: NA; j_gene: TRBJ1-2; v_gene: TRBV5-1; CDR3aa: CASSRGTQGEEGYTF; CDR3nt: TGCGCCAGCAGCCGCGGGACGCAAGGGGAGGAGGGCTACACCTTC
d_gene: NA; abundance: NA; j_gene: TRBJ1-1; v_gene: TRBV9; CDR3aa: CASSVITTANTEAFF; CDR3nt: TGTGCCAGCAGCGTAATAACTACAGCGAACACTGAAGCTTTCTTT
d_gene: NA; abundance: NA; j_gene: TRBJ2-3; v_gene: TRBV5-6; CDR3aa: CASSLDSPASTDTQYF; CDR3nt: TGTGCCAGCAGCTTGGATAGCCCAGCGAGCACAGATACGCAGTATTTT